This T cell receptor beta chain was recorded in a study of OX40 agonist ivuxolimab in advanced cancers. Background on the study: Earlier anti-PD-1, anti-PD-L1 or anti-CTLA-4 therapy was permitted; over 35% had received some.

This table comes from immunoSEQ multiplex PCR, and its TCRdb copy is limited to in-frame clones, with some not included. Among approximately 57,000 clones listed, approximately 75% were seen once. General study points: CD8+ T cells averaged more expanded clones than CD4+.

This clone has just a few counts. Its antigen is unidentified. Other nucleotide sequences in the sample specify the same CDR3. Excluded were patients having autoimmune disease history or systemic immunosuppression. There are 12 residues in the CDR3. Per germline, CDR1 SNHLY and CDR2 FYNNEI. V was trimmed by 6 bases and J by 7 bases, leaving 9 bases between them. The chain links TRBV2 to TRBJ2-2, with D perhaps TRBD1 (6 bases). The TCR comes from an adult with an advanced solid tumor such as melanoma, head and neck, liver or kidney cancer. The sequencing used CD4+ or CD8+ T cells sorted from blood, collected in a trial of the OX40 agonist ivuxolimab. CDR3 DNA: TGTGCCAGCAGACCGGACAGCGGGGAGCTGTTTTTT. This sequence encodes CASRPDSGELFF.